This T cell receptor (beta chain) appears in the sequencing data of a study of blood T cells in healthy people across ages. Points from the study as a whole: More naive CD4+ cells and higher diversity were found in long-lived than in aged donors.

As regards this clonotype: Antigen unknown.

It was with a sample-barcoded 5' primer and a J-beta primer mix that a second PCR of about 6 to 11 cycles was run. Each of the cDNA molecules was tagged by a template-switch adaptor with 12 random nucleotides. TCRdb recomputed calls from the 5' RACE reads with MiXCR, one row per CDR3 protein. Of 1.5 million to 1.8 million distinct CDR3 sequences in the sample, roughly 43% were seen once. Trimming removed 5 bases at V and 2 bases at J, with 14 bases between. The CDR3 totals 15 residues. Germline V gene lookup returns CDR1 KGHDR and CDR2 SFDVKD. Extractions gave at least 5.5 micrograms of total RNA per sample.

The sequencing sample was made of blood. This sequence was found in a woman between 18 and 29 years old in good health. The V call is TRBV24-1, the J call TRBJ2-5, with a tentative D call TRBD1 (6 bases). CDR3 sequence: CATSVGSDSQETQYF. DNA of the CDR3: TGTGCCACCAGTGTGGGCTCGGACAGTCAAGAGACCCAGTACTTC.